Detailed here is one T cell receptor (beta chain). These data are taken from a study of technical replicates of blood from a few donors. Losses at the gene ends were 7 bases for V and 3 bases for J; bases not matched to a gene: 7. The CDR3 totals 14 residues. The V gene's germline CDR1 is MGHDK and CDR2 SYGVNS. Some clones are missing from TCRdb's copy, which holds only in-frame ones; the method was immunoSEQ multiplex PCR. This table holds some 77,000 clones, 85% to 95% found once. Material: T cells isolated from PBMCs. The receptor was isolated from a human donor in good health. The chain carries TRBV25-1 and TRBJ2-7; 9 nucleotides match TRBD1. CDR3: CASTPGQGHYEQYF. CDR3 DNA sequence: TGTGCCAGCACCCCGGGACAGGGCCACTACGAGCAGTACTTC.